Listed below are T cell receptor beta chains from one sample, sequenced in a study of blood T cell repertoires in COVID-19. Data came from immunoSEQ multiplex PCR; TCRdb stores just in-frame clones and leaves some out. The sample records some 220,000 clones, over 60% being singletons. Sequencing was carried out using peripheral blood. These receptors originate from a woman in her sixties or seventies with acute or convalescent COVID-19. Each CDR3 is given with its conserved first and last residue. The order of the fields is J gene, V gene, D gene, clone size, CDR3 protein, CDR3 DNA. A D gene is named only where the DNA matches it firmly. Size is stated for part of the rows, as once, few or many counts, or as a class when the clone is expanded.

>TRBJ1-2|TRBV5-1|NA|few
CASSLGGLQGSVGYTF
TGCGCCAGCAGCTTGGGGGGGTTACAGGGATCCGTGGGCTACACCTTC
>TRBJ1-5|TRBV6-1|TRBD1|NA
CASSEGQGTWQPQHF
TGTGCCAGCAGTGAAGGACAGGGAACATGGCAGCCCCAGCATTTT
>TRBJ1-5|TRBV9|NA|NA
CASSLSGGSNQPQHF
TGTGCCAGCAGTCTTAGCGGGGGTAGCAATCAGCCCCAGCATTTT
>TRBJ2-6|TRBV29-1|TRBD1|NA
CSVARGTGGTGANVLTF
TGCAGCGTAGCCCGCGGGACAGGGGGAACCGGGGCCAACGTCCTGACTTTC
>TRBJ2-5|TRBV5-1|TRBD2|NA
CASSLASASGAETQYF
TGCGCCAGCAGCTTGGCTTCCGCTAGCGGGGCGGAGACCCAGTACTTC
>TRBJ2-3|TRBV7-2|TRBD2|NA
CASSPRTSGATDTQYF
TGTGCCAGCAGCCCCAGGACTAGCGGGGCCACAGATACGCAGTATTTT
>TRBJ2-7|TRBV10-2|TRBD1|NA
CASSEGPGGYEQYF
TGCGCCAGCAGTGAGGGTCCAGGGGGCTACGAGCAGTACTTC
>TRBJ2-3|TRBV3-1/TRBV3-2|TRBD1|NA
CASSQGESRGTDTQYF
TGTGCCAGCAGCCAAGGAGAGAGCAGGGGGACAGATACGCAGTATTTT
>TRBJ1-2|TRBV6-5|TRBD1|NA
CASRGQGRYGYTF
TGTGCCAGCAGGGGACAGGGGAGGTATGGCTACACCTTC
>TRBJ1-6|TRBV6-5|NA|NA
CASRAYDRRLRPLHF
TGTGCCAGCAGGGCCTACGACAGGAGGCTGAGACCCCTCCACTTT
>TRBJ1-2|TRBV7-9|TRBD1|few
CASTTQGIYGYTF
TGTGCCAGCACTACACAGGGGATCTATGGCTACACCTTC
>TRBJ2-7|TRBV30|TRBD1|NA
CAWSVYSGGRDEQYF
TGTGCCTGGAGTGTATATTCAGGGGGCCGGGACGAGCAGTACTTC
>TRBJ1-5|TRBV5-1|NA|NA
CASSLGPGVGNQPQHF
TGCGCCAGCAGCTTGGGGCCAGGGGTCGGCAATCAGCCCCAGCATTTT
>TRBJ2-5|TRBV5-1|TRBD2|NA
CASSFIGGEETQYF
TGCGCCAGCAGCTTTATTGGGGGGGAAGAGACCCAGTACTTC
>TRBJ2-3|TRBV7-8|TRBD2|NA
CASSRLATDTQYF
TGTGCCAGCAGCCGACTAGCAACAGATACGCAGTATTTT
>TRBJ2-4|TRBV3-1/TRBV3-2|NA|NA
CASSQERGNIQYF
TGTGCCAGCAGCCAAGAAAGGGGAAACATTCAGTACTTC
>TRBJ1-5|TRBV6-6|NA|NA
CASSYHLEGNQPQHF
TGTGCCAGCAGTTACCACTTGGAGGGCAATCAGCCCCAGCATTTT
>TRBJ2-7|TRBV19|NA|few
CASSLRAGPYEQYF
TGTGCCAGTAGTCTCCGGGCGGGGCCCTACGAGCAGTACTTC
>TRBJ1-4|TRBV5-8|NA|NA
CASSLWGQRLNEKLFF
TGTGCCAGCAGCTTGTGGGGGCAGAGACTTAATGAAAAACTGTTTTTT
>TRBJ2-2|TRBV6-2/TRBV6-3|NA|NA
CASSYGQAGTGELFF
TGTGCCAGCAGTTACGGGCAGGCGGGCACCGGGGAGCTGTTTTTT
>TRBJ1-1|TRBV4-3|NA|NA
CASSQERGGVNTEAFF
TGCGCCAGCAGCCAAGAAAGGGGCGGAGTGAACACTGAAGCTTTCTTT
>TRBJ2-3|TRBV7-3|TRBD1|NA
CASSFDRGTDTQYF
TGTGCCAGCAGCTTCGACAGGGGAACAGATACGCAGTATTTT
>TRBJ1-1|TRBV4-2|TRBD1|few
CASSQGTGERTFTEAFF
TGTGCCAGCAGCCAGGGGACAGGTGAGCGCACGTTTACTGAAGCTTTCTTT
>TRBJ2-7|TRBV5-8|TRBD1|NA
CASTFRDRARNEQYF
TGTGCCAGCACCTTCCGGGACAGGGCGAGGAACGAGCAGTACTTC
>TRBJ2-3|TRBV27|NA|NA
CASSLSSLRDTQYF
TGTGCCAGCAGTTTATCGTCCCTTCGGGATACGCAGTATTTT